Below, 29 T cell receptor beta chains from the same sample are listed, as sequenced in a study of cytomegalovirus exposure and HLA in healthy donors. The primer mix had 60 Vbeta and 13 Jbeta primers. Repertoires were generated with immunoSEQ multiplex PCR, while TCRdb's copy carries only in-frame clones and drops some. The sample records roughly 290,000 clones, 80% to 90% being singletons. The sample consisted of PBMCs. The receptor set was obtained from a woman aged 18 to 35 in good health and CMV-seronegative.

The V gene is TRBV30, the J gene TRBJ1-2, with D unclear. CDR3 length equals 11 residues. CDR1 is GTSNPN and CDR2 is SVGIG in the germline V gene (reference sequence). V lost 1 base, J lost 8 bases, and 8 bases lay in between. CDR3 residues: CAWSGREGYTF. DNA for the CDR3: TGTGCCTGGAGTGGGAGGGAGGGCTACACCTTC.

The chain links TRBV9 to TRBJ1-5; 8 bases are a match to TRBD1. Trimming removed 0 bases from V and 3 bases from J; junction bases left unmatched: 11. This CDR3 is 18 amino acids long. Germline V gives CDR1 SGDLS, CDR2 YYNGEE. CDR3: CASSVGGSGGELNQPQHF. The CDR3 nucleotides are TGTGCCAGCAGCGTAGGAGGGTCAGGGGGCGAACTCAATCAGCCCCAGCATTTT.

The rearrangement uses TRBV11-2 and TRBJ2-7; 8 bases are shared with TRBD2. J gave up 2 bases and V 3 bases, and 6 bases lay outside the gene matches. CDR1 is SGHAT, CDR2 FQNNGV, per germline. The CDR3 contains 15 residues. CDR3 DNA: TGTGCCAGCAGCTTTACCGGGGGGGGTGCCTACGAGCAGTACTTC. Amino acids: CASSFTGGGAYEQYF.

The genes are TRBV5-4 and TRBJ2-7; D not resolved. V lost 3 bases, J lost 1 base, and 2 bases lay in between. The germline V gene has CDR1 SGHNT and CDR2 YYREEE (reference sequence). The CDR3 covers 11 residues. CDR3 in amino acids: CASSSSYEQYF. DNA of the CDR3: TGTGCCAGCAGCTCTTCCTACGAGCAGTACTTC.

This clone appeared once. The chain links TRBV19 to TRBJ1-2, with 7 positions matching TRBD1. Germline V gives CDR1 LNHDA, CDR2 SQIVND (reference sequence). This CDR3 has 14 residues. V trimming: 4 bases; J trimming: 4 bases; junction bases outside the gene matches: 6. The CDR3 DNA sequence: TGTGCCAGTAGTACGGGACAGCAAGGCTATGGCTACACCTTC. This encodes CASSTGQQGYGYTF.

This chain joins TRBV2 and TRBJ1-3, with a possible D match to TRBD1 (5 bases). The V gene's germline CDR1 is SNHLY and CDR2 FYNNEI. V gave up 8 bases and J gave up 4 bases, with 9 bases separating them. The CDR3 is 12 amino acids. In DNA, the CDR3 is TGTGCCAGCCAGGGATCCGGAAACACCATATATTTT. Translated: CASQGSGNTIYF.

V and J are TRBV4-2 and TRBJ1-1, with a weak D call TRBD1 (5 bases). From germline, CDR1 is LGHNA and CDR2 YNFKEQ. Trimming removed 1 base from V and 4 bases from J, with 10 bases in between. The length of the CDR3 is 14 residues. CDR3 sequence (DNA): TGTGCCAGCAGCCAAGGGCCAGGGATCACTGAAGCTTTCTTT. Translation gives CASSQGPGITEAFF.

V is TRBV2 and J is TRBJ1-2; tentative D call: TRBD1 (5 bases). The CDR3 runs to 15 residues. Trimming cost V 6 bases and J 3 bases, with 17 bases left between them. CDR1 SNHLY and CDR2 FYNNEI come from the germline V gene. The CDR3, as DNA: TGTGCCAGCAGGGGTAGAGAGGGGAGGGACTATGGCTACACCTTC. Encoded protein: CASRGREGRDYGYTF.

This chain joins TRBV30 and TRBJ1-2, with D perhaps matching TRBD1 (5 bases). V was pared by 5 bases and J by 5 bases, with 18 bases between. The CDR3 consists of 14 residues. Germline V gene sequence: CDR1 GTSNPN, CDR2 SVGIG (reference sequence). CDR3 sequence reads: CAWCETAQLYGYTF. The CDR3, as DNA: TGTGCCTGGTGTGAGACAGCTCAACTGTATGGCTACACCTTC.

The rearrangement links TRBV6-5 to TRBJ2-7; D is perhaps TRBD2 (6 bases). Trimming stripped 11 bases from V and 0 bases from J, with 11 bases between. Germline lookup yields CDR1 MNHEY and CDR2 SVGAGI. This CDR3 has 12 amino acids. This chain's CDR3 is CAAHGSSYEQYF. Written as DNA, the CDR3 is TGTGCCGCCCACGGGAGCTCCTACGAGCAGTACTTC.

The gene calls are TRBV6-5 and TRBJ1-1, with D hard to call. Germline V gene data show CDR1 as MNHEY and CDR2 as SVGAGI. Trimming stripped 7 bases from V and 2 bases from J, with 17 bases between. The CDR3 sequence is 15 residues long. DNA for the CDR3: TGTGCCAGCACCACAGTAGGCAGAATTAACACTGAAGCTTTCTTT. It specifies CASTTVGRINTEAFF.

The rearrangement joins TRBV7-6 to TRBJ2-5; possible D gene TRBD1, 6 bases. The CDR3 spans 15 residues. The germline gives CDR1 SGHVS, CDR2 FNYEAQ. V gave up 5 bases and J gave up 3 bases, with 16 bases separating them. CDR3 DNA sequence: TGTGCCAGCAGCCGGGCCAGGGGCTTGGAAGAGACCCAGTACTTC. Amino acid sequence: CASSRARGLEETQYF.

The rearrangement links TRBV6-5 to TRBJ1-4, with D maybe TRBD1 (5 bases). The V end was cut by 2 bases, the J end by 3 bases, with 10 bases between. The CDR3 covers 15 residues. Germline values: CDR1 MNHEY, CDR2 SVGAGI. In nucleotides, the CDR3 is TGTGCCAGCAGTTACGCGGGGGTAGCTAATGAAAAACTGTTTTTT. Translation: CASSYAGVANEKLFF.

This rearrangement joins TRBV9 to TRBJ1-6; D may be TRBD1 (5 bases). This CDR3 has 14 residues. Germline CDR1 and CDR2: SGDLS and YYNGEE. Trimming took 6 bases from V and 7 from J, leaving 14 bases between them. The CDR3 region is CASKSGTGNSPLHF. In DNA form, the CDR3 reads TGTGCCAGCAAATCAGGGACTGGGAATTCACCCCTCCACTTT.

The chain employs TRBV10-3 and TRBJ1-5, with a possible D match to TRBD1 (5 bases). V gave up 2 bases and J gave up 6 bases, with 14 bases separating them. The CDR3 is 15 residues long. Germline V gene sequence: CDR1 ENHRY, CDR2 SYGVKD. The CDR3 region has the DNA TGTGCCATCAGTGAGGGGACCGGGGGGGGTCAGCCCCAGCATTTT. This sequence encodes CAISEGTGGGQPQHF.

The V call is TRBV9, the J call TRBJ2-1, with a possible D match to TRBD2 (5 bases). Trimming pared 0 bases from V and 6 bases from J, leaving 10 bases between. CDR1 is SGDLS and CDR2 is YYNGEE in the germline V gene. The CDR3 runs to 14 residues. CDR3 sequence reads: CASSVGPSFNEQFF. For the CDR3, the DNA is TGTGCCAGCAGCGTAGGCCCTAGCTTCAATGAGCAGTTCTTC.

The chain combines TRBV6-1 with TRBJ2-1; 11 positions match TRBD2. CDR1 MNHNS and CDR2 SASEGT come from the germline V gene. This CDR3 spans 15 amino acids. After removal of 8 bases from V and 3 bases from J, the junction contained 6 bases not matched to a gene. CDR3 sequence (DNA): TGTGCCAGCGGTCGGACTAGCGGGTTCTACAATGAGCAGTTCTTC. This gives the protein CASGRTSGFYNEQFF.

This clone was observed a few times. This chain uses TRBV9 with TRBJ2-1, with D perhaps matching TRBD2 (5 bases). V was pared by 0 bases and J by 0 bases, with 13 bases between. CDR1 and CDR2 (germline): SGDLS, YYNGEE. The CDR3 is 17 residues long. The CDR3 region has the DNA TGTGCCAGCAGCGTAGCGAGGGAATCCCCCTCCTACAATGAGCAGTTCTTC. It codes for CASSVARESPSYNEQFF. Using reference TRBV9 and TRBJ2-1 for the parts outside the CDR3, the full variable domain is DSGVTQTPKHLITATGQRVTLRCSPRSGDLSVYWYQQSLDQGLQFLIQYYNGEERAKGNILERFSAQQFPDLHSELNLSSLELGDSALYFCASSVARESPSYNEQFFGPGTRLTVL.

The chain joins TRBV7-2 to TRBJ2-6, with no clear D. The ends were cut back, 0 bases at V and 2 bases at J, with 8 bases in the middle. Germline values: CDR1 SGHTA, CDR2 FQGNSA. The length of the CDR3 is 16 residues. CDR3 sequence (DNA): TGTGCCAGCAGCTTAGCCGTGGCCCCTGGGGCCAACGTCCTGACTTTC. This encodes CASSLAVAPGANVLTF.

The chain joins TRBV5-1 to TRBJ1-1, with 7 bases identical to TRBD1. Germline V gene lookup returns CDR1 SGHRS and CDR2 YFSETQ. Trimming removed 4 bases from V and 10 bases from J; junction bases left unmatched: 10. This CDR3 contains 13 residues. The CDR3 protein is CASSHDRAVGAFF. CDR3 in DNA: TGCGCCAGCAGCCATGACAGGGCAGTCGGAGCTTTCTTT.

In regard to this clone: A junction end diverges from the germline sequence, so it may reflect a read error. The V call is TRBV2, the J call TRBJ1-1; 12 bases are a match to TRBD1. The CDR3 is made up of 13 amino acids. CDR1 and CDR2 (germline): SNHLY, FYNNEI. The CDR3 sequence: CASRGQGAHNPTF. CDR3 bases: TGTGCCAGCAGGGGACAGGGGGCCCATAACCCCACTTTT.

This clone was observed once. The DNA for the CDR3 is TGTGCCAGCACCGCAACCGGGACTAGCGTAGATACGCAGTATTTT. Protein: CASTATGTSVDTQYF. This sequence joins TRBV7-9 and TRBJ2-3; TRBD2 aligns across 10 bases. Germline-derived CDR1 and CDR2 are SEHNR and FQNEAQ (reference sequence). After removal of 7 bases from V and 5 bases from J, the junction contained 9 bases not matched to a gene. The CDR3 contains 15 residues.

V gene TRBV7-9 combines with J gene TRBJ1-1; D is possibly TRBD1 (6 bases). Germline CDR1 SEHNR, CDR2 FQNEAQ (reference sequence). Trimming stripped 5 bases from V and 4 bases from J, with 14 bases between. This CDR3 comprises 14 residues. The CDR3 nucleotides read TGTGCCAGCAGCCCCGGACAGAAGTCCACTGAAGCTTTCTTT. It codes for CASSPGQKSTEAFF.

In regard to this clone: Other nucleotide sequences from this sample produce the same CDR3. The chain employs TRBV29-1 and TRBJ1-1; D unresolved. Per germline, CDR1 SQVTM and CDR2 ANQGSEA. V was shortened by 4 bases and J by 0 bases, with 9 bases between the two germline ends. The CDR3 covers 13 residues. The CDR3 DNA reads TGCAGCGTTGGCGGGCTGATGAACACTGAAGCTTTCTTT. This sequence encodes CSVGGLMNTEAFF.

This clone was observed a single time. The V gene is TRBV30, the J gene TRBJ2-1; no clear D. Germline V gives CDR1 GTSNPN, CDR2 SVGIG (reference sequence). The CDR3 runs to 12 residues. Trimming cost V 0 bases and J 9 bases, with 9 bases left between them. CDR3 protein: CAWSVILGEQFF. CDR3 sequence (DNA): TGTGCCTGGAGTGTAATCCTCGGTGAGCAGTTCTTC.

The rearrangement links TRBV4-2 to TRBJ2-2, with a weak D call TRBD2 (5 bases). The V end lost 1 base, the J end lost 5 bases, and 8 bases lay between the germline ends. In germline, CDR1 is LGHNA, CDR2 YNFKEQ. The CDR3 sequence is 14 residues long. The CDR3 sequence: CASSQADFTGELFF. As DNA, the CDR3 is TGTGCCAGCAGCCAAGCGGACTTTACCGGGGAGCTGTTTTTT.

The chain uses TRBV7-9 and TRBJ2-7, with TRBD1 identical over 7 bases. The CDR3 loop spans 15 amino acids. CDR1 is SEHNR, CDR2 FQNEAQ, per germline (reference sequence). The V and J ends lost 1 base and 2 bases, in that order; junction bases with no gene match: 5. In nucleotides, the CDR3 is TGTGCCAGCAGCTTAGAGGACAGGTCCCCCTACGAGCAGTACTTC. Its protein is CASSLEDRSPYEQYF.

In its sample, this clone was seen once. The rearrangement joins TRBV5-1 to TRBJ1-4, with a possible D match to TRBD1 (6 bases). Germline V lookup: CDR1 SGHRS, CDR2 YFSETQ. The CDR3 has 13 residues. V was shortened by 7 bases and J by 8 bases, with 15 bases between the two germline ends. CDR3 in amino acids: CASRSGGAEKLFF. The CDR3 DNA follows: TGCGCCAGCCGTAGCGGGGGGGCCGAAAAACTGTTTTTT.

The chain uses TRBV7-8 and TRBJ1-4; D is unclear. CDR3 length: 14 amino acids. With 2 bases removed from V and 4 bases from J, the gap between germline ends came to 8 bases. The germline gives CDR1 SGHVS, CDR2 FQNEAQ. The CDR3 spells CASSLTSFNEKLFF. The DNA of the CDR3 is TGTGCCAGCAGCTTAACTTCTTTTAATGAAAAACTGTTTTTT.